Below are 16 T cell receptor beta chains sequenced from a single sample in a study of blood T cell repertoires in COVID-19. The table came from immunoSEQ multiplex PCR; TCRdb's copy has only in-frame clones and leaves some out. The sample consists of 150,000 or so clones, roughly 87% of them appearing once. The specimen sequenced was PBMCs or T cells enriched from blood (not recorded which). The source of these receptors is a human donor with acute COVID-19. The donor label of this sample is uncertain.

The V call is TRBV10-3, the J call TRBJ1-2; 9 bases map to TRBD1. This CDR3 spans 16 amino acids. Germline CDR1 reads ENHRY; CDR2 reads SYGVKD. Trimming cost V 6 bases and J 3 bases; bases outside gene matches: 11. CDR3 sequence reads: CAIRTGTGPLHYGYTF. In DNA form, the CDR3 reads TGTGCCATCAGGACCGGGACAGGGCCACTCCACTATGGCTACACCTTC.

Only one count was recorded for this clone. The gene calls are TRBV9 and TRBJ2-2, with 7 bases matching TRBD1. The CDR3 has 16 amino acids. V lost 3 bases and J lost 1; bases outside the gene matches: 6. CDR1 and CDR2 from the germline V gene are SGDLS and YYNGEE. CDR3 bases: TGTGCCAGCAGCGCTCTTTGGACAGGGAACACCGGGGAGCTGTTTTTT. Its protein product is CASSALWTGNTGELFF.

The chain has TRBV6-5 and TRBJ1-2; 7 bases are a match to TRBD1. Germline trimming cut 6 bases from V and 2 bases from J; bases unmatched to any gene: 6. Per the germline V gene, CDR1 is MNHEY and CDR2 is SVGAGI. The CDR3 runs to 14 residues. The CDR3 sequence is CASSRQGFNYGYTF. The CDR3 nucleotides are TGTGCCAGCAGCCGACAGGGTTTCAACTATGGCTACACCTTC.

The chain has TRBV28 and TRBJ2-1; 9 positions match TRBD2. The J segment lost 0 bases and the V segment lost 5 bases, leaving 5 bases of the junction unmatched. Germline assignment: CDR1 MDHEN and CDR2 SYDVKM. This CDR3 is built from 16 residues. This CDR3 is CASSTISGGSYNEQFF. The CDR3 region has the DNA TGTGCCAGCAGTACGATTAGCGGGGGCTCCTACAATGAGCAGTTCTTC.

CDR3 residues: CASSLGATRDEQFF. The CDR3, as DNA: TGCGCCAGCAGCTTGGGAGCGACGCGGGATGAGCAGTTCTTC. This rearrangement joins TRBV5-1 to TRBJ2-1; perhaps TRBD2 as D (5 bases). V was clipped by 0 bases and J by 8 bases, with 12 bases between them. This CDR3 spans 14 amino acids. Germline values: CDR1 SGHRS, CDR2 YFSETQ.

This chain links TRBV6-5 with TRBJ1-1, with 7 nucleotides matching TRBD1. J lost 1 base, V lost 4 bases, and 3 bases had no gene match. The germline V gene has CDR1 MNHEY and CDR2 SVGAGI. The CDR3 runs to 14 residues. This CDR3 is CASSFRTGNTEAFF. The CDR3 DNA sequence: TGTGCCAGCAGTTTTCGGACAGGGAACACTGAAGCTTTCTTT.

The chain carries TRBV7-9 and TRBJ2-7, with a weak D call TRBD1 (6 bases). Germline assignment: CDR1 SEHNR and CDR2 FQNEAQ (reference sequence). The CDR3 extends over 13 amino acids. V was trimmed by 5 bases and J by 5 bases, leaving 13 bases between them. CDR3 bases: TGTGCCAGCAGCCCCCGGACAGCCGACGAGCAGTACTTC. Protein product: CASSPRTADEQYF.

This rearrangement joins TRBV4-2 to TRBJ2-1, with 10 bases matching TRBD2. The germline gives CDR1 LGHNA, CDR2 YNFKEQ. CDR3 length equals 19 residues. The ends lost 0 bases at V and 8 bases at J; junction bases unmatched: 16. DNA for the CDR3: TGTGCCAGCAGCCAAGATCCGGGAGCGGGGGGGCCGGGCAACGATGAGCAGTTCTTC. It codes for CASSQDPGAGGPGNDEQFF.

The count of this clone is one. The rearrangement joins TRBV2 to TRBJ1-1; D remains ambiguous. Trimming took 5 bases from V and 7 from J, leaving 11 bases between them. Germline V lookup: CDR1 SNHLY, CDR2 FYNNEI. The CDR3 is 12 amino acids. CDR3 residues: CASSLYPVEAFF. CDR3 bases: TGTGCCAGCAGTCTGTACCCAGTTGAAGCTTTCTTT.

DNA of the CDR3: TGTGCCAGCTCCCAGGTATCTGGGGCCAACGTCCTGACTTTC. Its protein is CASSQVSGANVLTF. This sequence joins TRBV11-2 and TRBJ2-6; D unclear. The V and J ends lost 8 bases and 1 base respectively, with 9 bases between them. The CDR3 is 14 residues long. The germline gives CDR1 SGHAT, CDR2 FQNNGV.

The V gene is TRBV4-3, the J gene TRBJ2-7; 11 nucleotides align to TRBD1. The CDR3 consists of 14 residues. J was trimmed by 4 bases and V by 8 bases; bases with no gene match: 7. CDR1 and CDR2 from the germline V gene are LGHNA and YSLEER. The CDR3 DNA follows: TGCGCCAGCGCTATGGACAGGGGGCTTTACGAGCAGTACTTC. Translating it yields CASAMDRGLYEQYF.

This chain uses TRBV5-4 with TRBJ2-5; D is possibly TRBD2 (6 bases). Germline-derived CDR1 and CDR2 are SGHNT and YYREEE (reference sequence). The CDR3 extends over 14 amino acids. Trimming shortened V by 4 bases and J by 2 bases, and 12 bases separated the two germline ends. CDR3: CASSRGLEQETQYF. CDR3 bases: TGTGCCAGCAGCAGGGGACTGGAACAAGAGACCCAGTACTTC.

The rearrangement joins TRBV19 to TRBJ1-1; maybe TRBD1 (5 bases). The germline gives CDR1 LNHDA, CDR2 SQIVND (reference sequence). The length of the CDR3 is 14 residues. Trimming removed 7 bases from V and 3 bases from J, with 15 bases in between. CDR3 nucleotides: TGTGCCAGTATGCGGGACCCTATGGACACTGAAGCTTTCTTT. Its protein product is CASMRDPMDTEAFF. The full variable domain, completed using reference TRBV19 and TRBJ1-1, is DGGITQSPKYLFRKEGQNVTLSCEQNLNHDAMYWYRQDPGQGLRLIYYSQIVNDFQKGDIAEGYSVSREKKESFPLTVTSAQKNPTAFYLCASMRDPMDTEAFFGQGTRLTVV.

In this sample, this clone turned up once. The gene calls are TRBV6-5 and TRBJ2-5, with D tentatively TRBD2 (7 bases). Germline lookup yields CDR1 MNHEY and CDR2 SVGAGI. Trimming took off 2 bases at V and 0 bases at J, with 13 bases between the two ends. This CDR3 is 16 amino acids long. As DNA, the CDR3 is TGTGCCAGCAGTTACGTGGGGGGGCCATACCAAGAGACCCAGTACTTC. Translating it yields CASSYVGGPYQETQYF.

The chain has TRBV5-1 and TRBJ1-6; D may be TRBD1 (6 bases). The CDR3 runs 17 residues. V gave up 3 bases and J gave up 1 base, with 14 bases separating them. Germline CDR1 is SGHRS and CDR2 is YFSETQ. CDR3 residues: CASSCGGRGSYNSPLHF. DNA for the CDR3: TGCGCCAGCAGCTGCGGGGGGCGGGGGTCCTATAATTCACCCCTCCACTTT.

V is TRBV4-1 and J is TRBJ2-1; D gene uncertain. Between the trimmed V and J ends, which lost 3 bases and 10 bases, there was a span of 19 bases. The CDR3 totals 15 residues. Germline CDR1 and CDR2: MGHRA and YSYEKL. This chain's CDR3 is CASSQALSPFGEQFF. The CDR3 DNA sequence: TGCGCCAGCAGCCAGGCCCTTAGTCCATTCGGGGAGCAGTTCTTC.